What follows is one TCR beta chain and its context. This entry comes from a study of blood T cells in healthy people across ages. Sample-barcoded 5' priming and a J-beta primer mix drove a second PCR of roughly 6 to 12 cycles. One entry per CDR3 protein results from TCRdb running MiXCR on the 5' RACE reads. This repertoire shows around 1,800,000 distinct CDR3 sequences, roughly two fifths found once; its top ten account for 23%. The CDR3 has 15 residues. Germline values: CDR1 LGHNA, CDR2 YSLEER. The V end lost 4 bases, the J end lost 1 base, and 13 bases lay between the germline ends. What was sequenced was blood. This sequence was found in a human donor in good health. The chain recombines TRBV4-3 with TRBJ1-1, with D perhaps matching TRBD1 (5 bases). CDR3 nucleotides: TGCGCCAGCAGCCTGGGTTTTGGGGGGAACACTGAAGCTTTCTTT. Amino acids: CASSLGFGGNTEAFF.